The present T cell receptor beta chain was sequenced within a study of T cell repertoires in cytomegalovirus infection. Study context: CMV infection plus the matching HLA type was flagged by public TCR beta signatures.

The germline V gene has CDR1 MNHEY and CDR2 SMNVEV (reference sequence). V shed 0 bases, J shed 4 bases, and the junction held 6 bases outside the gene matches. CDR3 length: 16 residues. This clonotype showed up just once. What it binds is not known. TCRdb recomputed calls from the reads with MiXCR, one row per CDR3 protein. The sample holds about 160,000 distinct CDR3 sequences, about 20% seen once. The study's findings and limits: The study found HLA-C-restricted CMV-specific TCR beta clonotypes dominating the ex vivo response. Summed frequency of shared TCR beta families picked out CMV carriers who also had the relevant HLA.

The chain couples TRBV27 to TRBJ1-2, with 9 bases identical to TRBD1. Here the sequenced sample was CD8+ T cells from cultured PBMCs, taken from culture after CMV antigen stimulation. This TCR derives from a human donor in good health (CMV status not recorded). Some clones in this sample may be carry-over from other donors' samples. The CDR3 reads CASSLSGQGVGYGYTF. As DNA, the CDR3 is TGTGCCAGCAGTTTATCGGGACAGGGTGTGGGCTATGGCTACACCTTC.